This T cell receptor beta chain derives from a study of blood T cell repertoires in COVID-19. Turning to the study itself: COVID-19 samples collected from the United States, Italy and Spain covered acute and convalescent phases. The analysed material was cDNA or gDNA that came from T cells, B-cell-depleted T cells, or PBMCs.

Germline V gene lookup returns CDR1 SGHNT and CDR2 YENEEA. The CDR3 consists of 12 residues. V lost 3 bases, J lost 5 bases, and 8 bases lay in between. In the authors' methods: For nucleated cells, counts were estimated from reference gene primer amplification. Using immunoSEQ multiplex PCR, the repertoire was profiled, and TCRdb retains in-frame clones only, with some absent. That table is the source of V, J and clone size, and D and trimming were worked out from the DNA. The repertoire consists of approximately 150,000 clones, with approximately 84% occurring once and the leading ten covering 1% to 1.2%.

The V and J genes are TRBV11-3 and TRBJ2-7; D perhaps matches TRBD1 (5 bases). The sequence came from a man aged 35 to 55 with acute or convalescent COVID-19. Material for sequencing was peripheral blood. The CDR3 is CASSFQGDEQYF. The CDR3 region has the DNA TGTGCCAGCAGCTTCCAAGGGGACGAGCAGTACTTC.